These 21 T cell receptor beta chains were all obtained from the same sample, sequenced in a study of T cells after yellow fever vaccination. TCRdb redid the calling of the 5' RACE reads with MiXCR, one entry per CDR3 protein. The top ten hold 3% to 3.5% of the sample, which has a few hundred thousand distinct CDR3 sequences, about 10% seen once. The sample consisted of CD4+ T cells sorted from PBMCs, taken 5 days after the yellow fever booster vaccination. These receptors originate from a man younger than 35 who received the YFV17D yellow fever vaccine.

The table lists this clonotype with a few counts. The V call is TRBV7-2, the J call TRBJ2-7; tentative D call: TRBD1 (5 bases). CDR1 is SGHTA, CDR2 FQGNSA, per germline. V was trimmed by 1 base and J by 3 bases, leaving 7 bases between them. The CDR3 consists of 13 residues. In DNA, the CDR3 is TGTGCCAGCAGCTTAGGCACAGGCTACGAGCAGTACTTC. This translates into CASSLGTGYEQYF.

The rearrangement uses TRBV6-2 or TRBV6-3 and TRBJ2-1; D is tentatively TRBD1 or TRBD2 (6 bases each). The V end lost 8 bases, the J end lost 4 bases, and 15 bases lay between the germline ends. This CDR3 is built from 14 residues. Looked up from germline, CDR1 is MNHEY and CDR2 is SVGEGT. Here the CDR3 DNA reads TGTGCCAGCCAAGGAGGGGGTTCGTACAATGAGCAGTTCTTC. This gives the protein CASQGGGSYNEQFF.

V gene TRBV5-1 combines with J gene TRBJ1-1, with D maybe TRBD1 (6 bases). Trimming removed 3 bases at V and 2 bases at J, with 14 bases between. This CDR3 spans 15 amino acids. CDR1 is SGHRS, CDR2 YFSETQ, per germline. The CDR3 DNA is TGCGCCAGCAGCTGGAGACAGGCGGGTAACACTGAAGCTTTCTTT. Translated, it gives CASSWRQAGNTEAFF.

The gene calls are TRBV10-3 and TRBJ2-1; 8 bases fit TRBD1. The CDR3 covers 15 residues. CDR1 is ENHRY, CDR2 SYGVKD, per germline. V dropped 4 bases and J dropped 6; count of bases not matched to a gene: 8. For the CDR3, the DNA is TGTGCCATCAGTGCAGAGACAGGGGTGAGCAATGAGCAGTTCTTC. It codes for CAISAETGVSNEQFF.

In regard to this clonotype: Since a much larger clone is just one base distant, this may be a read error. This chain joins TRBV7-2 and TRBJ1-3; D ambiguous. Germline CDR1 is SGHTA and CDR2 is FQGNSA. This CDR3 has 15 residues. The CDR3 loop reads CASSLGPISGNSIYF. The CDR3 DNA reads as TGTGCCAGCAGCTTAGGCCCAATCTCTGGAAACAGCATATATTTT.

The sample holds a few counts of this clonotype. J is TRBJ1-6 and V is TRBV20-1; D is possibly TRBD1 (6 bases). The CDR3 spans 14 residues. Germline V gene lookup returns CDR1 DFQATT and CDR2 SNEGSKA (reference sequence). V was cut by 5 bases and J by 3 bases, with 11 bases left in between. CDR3 DNA sequence: TGCAGTGCTCGCCGGGACAACTATAATTCACCCCTCCACTTT. The encoded protein is CSARRDNYNSPLHF.

This clonotype has only a few counts. The chain has TRBV2 and TRBJ1-1; no reliable D call. The V gene lost 0 bases and the J gene lost 11 bases, with 16 bases spanning the gap. The CDR3 sequence is 14 residues long. CDR1 is SNHLY and CDR2 is FYNNEI in the germline V gene. The CDR3 DNA follows: TGTGCCAGCAGTGAAGCGCTATCGGTCGGGCGGGCTTTCTTT. Protein product: CASSEALSVGRAFF.

This clonotype was found a few times. J is TRBJ1-5 and V is TRBV11-2; maybe TRBD1 (5 bases). CDR1 is SGHAT, CDR2 FQNNGV, per germline. Trimming cost V 4 bases and J 0 bases, with 10 bases left between them. The CDR3 consists of 15 residues. This CDR3 is CASSSLQDSNQPQHF. CDR3 sequence (DNA): TGTGCCAGCAGCTCCCTACAGGATAGCAATCAGCCCCAGCATTTT.

This clonotype was observed a handful of times. The J gene is TRBJ1-3, the V gene TRBV7-8; D may be TRBD1 (6 bases). V lost 2 bases, J lost 6 bases, and 11 bases lay in between. CDR3 length equals 14 residues. The germline gives CDR1 SGHVS, CDR2 FQNEAQ. CDR3 protein: CASSLRRQENTIYF. In nucleotides, the CDR3 is TGTGCCAGCAGCTTAAGGAGACAGGAAAACACCATATATTTT.

The chain couples TRBV5-1 to TRBJ2-3; the match to TRBD1 covers 9 bases. Germline values: CDR1 SGHRS, CDR2 YFSETQ. There are 13 residues in the CDR3. V gave up 8 bases and J gave up 2 bases; unmatched junction bases: 3. DNA of the CDR3: TGCGCCAGTCGGACAGGGGCCACAGATACGCAGTATTTT. This sequence encodes CASRTGATDTQYF.

The chain links TRBV7-2 to TRBJ2-5, with a weak D call TRBD2 (6 bases). The V and J ends lost 4 bases and 7 bases respectively, with 13 bases between them. CDR3 length: 13 amino acids. CDR1 and CDR2 from the germline V gene are SGHTA and FQGNSA. DNA of the CDR3: TGTGCCAGCAGCTGGAGGGATAGGGGGACCCAGTACTTC. This translates into CASSWRDRGTQYF.

This clonotype was counted at least ten times. The chain couples TRBV12-3 or TRBV12-4 to TRBJ1-2; possible D gene TRBD1, 6 bases. The V end was cut by 3 bases, the J end by 11 bases, with 16 bases between. The CDR3 is 13 amino acids. Here the CDR3 reads CASSFSSGDPYTF. CDR3 bases: TGTGCCAGCAGTTTTTCCTCAGGGGATCCTTACACCTTC.

The sample holds many counts of this clonotype. The J gene is TRBJ2-2, the V gene TRBV7-6; D perhaps matches TRBD1 (5 bases). V lost 5 bases, J lost 4 bases, and 11 bases lay in between. The CDR3 runs to 14 residues. Germline V gene lookup returns CDR1 SGHVS and CDR2 FNYEAQ. The CDR3 nucleotides read TGTGCCAGCAGCACTCAGGGTGGCACCGGGGAGCTGTTTTTT. Its translation: CASSTQGGTGELFF.

This clonotype was detected many times. V is TRBV7-9 and J is TRBJ2-7; 9 positions agree with TRBD1. Trimming removed 5 bases from V and 5 bases from J; junction bases left unmatched: 4. Germline CDR1 and CDR2: SEHNR and FQNEAQ (reference sequence). CDR3 size: 13 residues. The CDR3 region has the DNA TGTGCCAGCAGCGGCCGGGACAGGGACGAGCAGTACGTC. Its protein is CASSGRDRDEQYV.

In its sample, this clonotype was seen many times. This rearrangement joins TRBV11-2 to TRBJ1-3; D uncertain. The CDR3 is 14 residues long. The V end lost 5 bases, the J end lost 1 base, and 9 bases lay between the germline ends. Germline values: CDR1 SGHAT, CDR2 FQNNGV. In DNA, the CDR3 is TGTGCCAGCAGCATAGCCAGATCTGGAAACACCATATATTTT. Amino acid sequence: CASSIARSGNTIYF.

This clonotype was seen repeatedly, ten times or more. V is TRBV7-2 and J is TRBJ2-3; perhaps D is TRBD1 or TRBD2 (6 bases each). Germline V gene lookup returns CDR1 SGHTA and CDR2 FQGNSA. V was cut by 2 bases and J by 3 bases, with 12 bases left in between. The CDR3 extends over 15 amino acids. In nucleotides, the CDR3 is TGTGCCAGCAGCTTACAATCGGGGGCTACAGATACGCAGTATTTT. This codes for CASSLQSGATDTQYF.

This clonotype was observed a handful of times. The chain uses TRBV20-1 and TRBJ2-3, with TRBD2 matching over 11 bases. The V gene's germline CDR1 is DFQATT and CDR2 SNEGSKA (reference sequence). The CDR3 has 16 residues. Trimming removed 0 bases from V and 5 bases from J; junction bases left unmatched: 7. CDR3 DNA sequence: TGCAGTGCTAGAGACGGTAGCGGGGGGGCCTTAGATACGCAGTATTTT. Its translation: CSARDGSGGALDTQYF.

This clonotype came up many times. The chain has TRBV5-1 and TRBJ2-1; TRBD2 is a possible D gene (6 bases). V was pared by 0 bases and J by 7 bases, with 11 bases between. CDR1 and CDR2 from the germline V gene are SGHRS and YFSETQ. The CDR3 has 14 amino acids. The CDR3 coding sequence is TGCGCCAGCAGCTTGGAACTAGCTAGTAATGAGCAGTTCTTC. This sequence encodes CASSLELASNEQFF.

The chain combines TRBV10-3 with TRBJ1-4; D not certain. CDR3 length equals 13 residues. From germline, CDR1 is ENHRY and CDR2 SYGVKD. V lost 5 bases and J lost 3, with 7 bases in between. In DNA form, the CDR3 reads TGTGCCATCAGTCTGGGCCCTAATGAAAAACTGTTTTTT. It codes for CAISLGPNEKLFF.

This clonotype appeared a few times. This rearrangement joins TRBV3-1 to TRBJ1-5, with D maybe TRBD1 (6 bases). Germline CDR1 LGHDT, CDR2 YNNKEL (reference sequence). The V end lost 0 bases, the J end lost 0 bases, and 12 bases lay between the germline ends. The CDR3 length is 17 residues. CDR3 amino acids: CASSQDGSTGSNQPQHF. The DNA of the CDR3 is TGTGCCAGCAGCCAAGATGGCTCGACAGGTAGCAATCAGCCCCAGCATTTT.

The V and J genes are TRBV2 and TRBJ2-2; TRBD2 matches at 9 bases. CDR3 length equals 12 residues. Germline values: CDR1 SNHLY, CDR2 FYNNEI. J gave up 7 bases and V 9 bases, and 3 bases lay outside the gene matches. Written as DNA, the CDR3 is TGTGCCAGAGGACTAGCGAACGGGGAGCTGTTTTTT. Translated: CARGLANGELFF. The full variable domain, rest sourced from reference TRBV2 and TRBJ2-2, is EPEVTQTPSHQVTQMGQEVILRCVPISNHLYFYWYRQILGQKVEFLVSFYNNEISEKSEIFDDQFSVERPDGSNFTLKIRSTKLEDSAMYFCARGLANGELFFGEGSRLTVL.